These T cell receptor beta chains were read from a single sample in a study of cytomegalovirus exposure and HLA in healthy donors. The repertoire was sequenced with immunoSEQ multiplex PCR; TCRdb's copy has only in-frame clones and lacks some. The sample contains some 170,000 clones, about 80% of which appear only once. Sequenced material: PBMCs. The source is a man aged 18 to 29 in good health and CMV-seropositive. The conserved cysteine and the conserved F or W are not part of the CDR3 here. Fields, in order: J gene, D gene, CDR3 length, V gene, CDR3 protein. The D gene is left open where the match is weak.

>TRBJ2-1|TRBD1|13|TRBV7-2
ASSQGAGGGNEQF
>TRBJ2-1|TRBD1|14|TRBV7-8
ASSLDRDRLALEQF
>TRBJ1-3|.|9|TRBV7-9
ASSSSGTIY
>TRBJ2-7|TRBD1|11|TRBV5-1
ASSLGTGSEQY
>TRBJ2-1|TRBD2|15|TRBV27
ASSLRLGTSGVDEQF
>TRBJ2-7|TRBD2|15|TRBV4-1
ASSHGLAGGWGYEQY
>TRBJ2-7|TRBD1|13|TRBV28
ASSEPTGEYNEQY
>TRBJ1-5|.|11|TRBV28
ATTGGGGQPQH
>TRBJ1-1|.|9|TRBV7-2
ASSLATSAL
>TRBJ2-5|.|10|TRBV13
ASSSTQETQY
>TRBJ1-5|.|14|TRBV6-5
ASSLATATPNQPQH
>TRBJ1-2|.|12|TRBV28
ASSPHDRTYGYT
>TRBJ1-2|.|12|TRBV5-1
ASSLDISNYGYT
>TRBJ1-1|.|11|TRBV27
ASSLGENTEAF
>TRBJ2-1|.|15|TRBV5-1
ASSFNAGREAYNEQF
>TRBJ2-3|TRBD2|17|TRBV19
ASSPPGRLAEIFTDTQY
>TRBJ2-1|.|11|TRBV2
ASSVLSDNEQF
>TRBJ2-7|TRBD1|13|TRBV5-6
ASSLGTGGSYEQY
>TRBJ1-1|TRBD1|13|TRBV2
ASSRTGGQGAEAF
>TRBJ2-7|.|12|TRBV19
ASSPGRRGYEQY
>TRBJ2-3|.|14|TRBV28
ASSSLWGEGADTQY
>TRBJ2-3|.|13|TRBV9
ASSVEWGGTDTQY
>TRBJ2-1|TRBD2|13|TRBV5-4
ASSLGTSGRGEQF
>TRBJ2-1|.|12|TRBV7-2
ASNGEGSYNEQF
>TRBJ2-1|TRBD2|15|TRBV5-1
ASSPILLADSYNEQF
>TRBJ1-1|.|11|TRBV30
AWSITGVTEAF
>TRBJ2-7|TRBD1|16|TRBV7-9
ASSFRGQAEFNYYEQY
>TRBJ1-1|.|11|TRBV9
ASSVVSNTEAF
>TRBJ2-3|.|12|TRBV7-2
ASSEGGPSPTQY
>TRBJ1-5|.|11|TRBV18
ASSPIAGQPQH
>TRBJ2-1|.|14|TRBV6-5
ASSYFPVSSYNEQF
>TRBJ1-1|.|12|TRBV10-3
AISLQGRDTEAF
>TRBJ2-5|TRBD1|14|TRBV5-5
ASSSIPGQGWETQY
>TRBJ2-3|.|12|TRBV9
ASSVGWGDDTQY
>TRBJ2-5|TRBD2|12|TRBV29-1
SGLGLVGVETQY
>TRBJ2-7|.|12|TRBV9
ASSVTGSPYEQY
>TRBJ1-1|TRBD1|11|TRBV6-6
ASSQPGQGEAF
>TRBJ2-7|TRBD1|13|TRBV30
AWNRLDRVAYEQY
>TRBJ2-3|TRBD1|13|TRBV7-9
AITWGQGSSDTQY
>TRBJ2-3|TRBD1|16|TRBV7-9
ASSRPTGGDTTRDTQY
>TRBJ2-1|TRBD2|13|TRBV19
ASSMVLAGDDEQF
>TRBJ2-7|TRBD2|11|TRBV7-8
ASSSLAVYEQY
>TRBJ2-5|TRBD1|11|TRBV29-1
SVNLRGQETQY
>TRBJ2-7|.|12|TRBV6-5
ASSYRGMGYEQY
>TRBJ2-7|.|8|TRBV20-1
SARYNEQY
>TRBJ2-5|TRBD2|11|TRBV10-3
AIRSGGEETQY
>TRBJ1-1|TRBD1|14|TRBV7-8
ASSLEPRGARTEAF
>TRBJ1-5|.|11|TRBV5-4
ASSERGGQPQH
>TRBJ1-1|.|13|TRBV18
ASSMGQPANTEAF
>TRBJ2-7|.|12|TRBV6-5
ASSWGRGNYEQY
>TRBJ1-1|.|11|TRBV5-5
ASSLWDTTEAF